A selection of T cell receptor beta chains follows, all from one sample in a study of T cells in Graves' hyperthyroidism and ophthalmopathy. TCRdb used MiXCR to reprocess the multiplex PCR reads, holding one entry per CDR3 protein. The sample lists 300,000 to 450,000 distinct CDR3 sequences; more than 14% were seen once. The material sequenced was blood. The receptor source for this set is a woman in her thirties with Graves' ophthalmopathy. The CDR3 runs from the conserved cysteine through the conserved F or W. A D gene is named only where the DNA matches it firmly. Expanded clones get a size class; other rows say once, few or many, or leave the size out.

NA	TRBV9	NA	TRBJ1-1	TGTGCCAGCAGCGTAGAGGTGGAGGACACTGAAGCTTTCTTT	CASSVEVEDTEAFF
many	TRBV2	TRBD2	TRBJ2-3	TGTGCCAGCAGCCCCTTAGCGGGGGGGGGATTGGATACGCAGTATTTT	CASSPLAGGGLDTQYF
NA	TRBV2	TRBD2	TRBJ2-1	TGTGCCAGCAGTGAATATGTTGGGACTAGCCTCTTCTTC	CASSEYVGTSLFF
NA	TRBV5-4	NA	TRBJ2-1	TGTGCCAGTTTTAGAGCGAATGAGCAGTTCTTC	CASFRANEQFF
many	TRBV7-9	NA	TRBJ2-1	TGTGCCAGCAGCTTATTACGGCGGGGTCACTCCTACAATGAGCAGTTCTTC	CASSLLRRGHSYNEQFF
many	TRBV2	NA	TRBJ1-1	TGTGCCAGCAGGCTGAACACTGAAGCTTTCTTT	CASRLNTEAFF
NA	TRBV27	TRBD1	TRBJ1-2	TGTGCCAGCAGTTTCAAACCAAACCAGGGGGCCTATGGCTACACCTTC	CASSFKPNQGAYGYTF
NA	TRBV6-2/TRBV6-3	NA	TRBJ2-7	TGTGCCAGCAGCCCGGGGGTCCTTCGGGGGCAGTACTTC	CASSPGVLRGQYF
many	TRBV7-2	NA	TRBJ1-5	TGTGCCAGCAGCTTAGCCAGGGAGAGCAATCAGCCCCAGCATTTT	CASSLARESNQPQHF
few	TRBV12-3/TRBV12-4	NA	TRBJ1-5	TGTGCCAGCAGTTCCGATGTATGGAATCAGCCCCAGCATTTT	CASSSDVWNQPQHF
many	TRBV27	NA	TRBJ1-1	TGTGCCAGCAGACCAGAGGGGTTCGGGGCGAACACTGAAGCTTTCTTT	CASRPEGFGANTEAFF
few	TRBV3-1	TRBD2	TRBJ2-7	TGTGCCAGCAGCCAAGGTGCCAGCGGGAGCTCCTACGAGCAGTACTTC	CASSQGASGSSYEQYF
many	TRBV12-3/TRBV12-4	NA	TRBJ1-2	TGTGCCAGCAGTTTAAGGGATTACTATGGCTACACCTTC	CASSLRDYYGYTF
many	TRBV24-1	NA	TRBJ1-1	TGTGCCACCAGTGACCATGACAGCAATGAAGCTTTCTTT	CATSDHDSNEAFF
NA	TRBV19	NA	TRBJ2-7	TGTGCCAGTAGTTTTGCGGGTAGCTACGAGCAGTACTTC	CASSFAGSYEQYF
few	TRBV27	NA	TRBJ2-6	TGTGCCAGCAGTTCGACAGGATCTGGGGCCAACGTCCTGACTTTC	CASSSTGSGANVLTF
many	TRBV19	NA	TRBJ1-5	TGTGCCAGTGCCCTTAGGGGCGGTATGCGGCCCCAGCATTTT	CASALRGGMRPQHF
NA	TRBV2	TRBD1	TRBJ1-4	TGTGCCAGCAGAAACGACAGGGGAGGAGATGAAAAACTGTTTTTT	CASRNDRGGDEKLFF
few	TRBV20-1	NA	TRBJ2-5	TGCAGTGCTAGAGCTCGAGAGACCCAGTACTTC	CSARARETQYF